The clone carrying this T cell receptor (beta chain) was counted at least ten times. The CDR3 runs 15 residues. V shed 3 bases and J 6 bases; nucleotides not matched to a gene: 8. CDR1 is KGHSH and CDR2 is LQKENI in the germline V gene. This record comes from a study of glioma-infiltrating T cells. Using RNA template, CDR3s of TCR alpha and beta were amplified with iRepertoire arm-PCR. TCRdb recomputed calls from the multiplex PCR reads with MiXCR, one row per CDR3 protein. The sample gives 45,000 or so distinct CDR3 sequences, 20% to 25% of which show up once; approximately 6.4% is in the top ten. The V call is TRBV18, the J call TRBJ2-3; 8 nucleotides align to TRBD2. The clonotype was recovered from a human donor with low-grade glioma or glioblastoma, undergoing nonglioma brain surgery, or in good health (not recorded which). Sequenced input: glioma tissue, nonneoplastic brain tissue, or PBMCs (not recorded which). The CDR3 coding sequence is TGTGCCAGCTCACCCCCGGGACTAGGAGCTGATACGCAGTATTTT. It yields the protein CASSPPGLGADTQYF.